This passage covers 17 T cell receptor beta chains from one sample sequenced in a study of cytomegalovirus exposure and HLA in healthy donors (TCRdb year 2017). Libraries were built with the immunoSEQ multiplex PCR assay. For the multiplex PCR, a mixture combining 60 forward primers for TCR Vbeta segments and 13 reverse primers for TCR Jbeta segments was used. TCRdb retrieved this table from immuneACCESS and kept in-frame rearrangements only. Not all clones are present; in checked studies, unresolved V genes account for under half, and no reason is known for the remainder. In all, the sample holds more than 110,000 clones, and roughly 73% of those were seen once. The top ten clones comprise roughly 1.3% of the sample. Sequencing input: PBMCs. The receptors originated from a woman aged 40-49 years in good health and CMV-seronegative.

The chain joins TRBV2 to TRBJ2-3, with 7 bases matching TRBD2. The CDR3 totals 16 residues. Germline trimming cut 6 bases from V and 2 bases from J; bases unmatched to any gene: 11. Germline assignment: CDR1 SNHLY and CDR2 FYNNEI. CDR3 sequence (DNA): TGTGCCAGCAGCGTCACGGGGGGAACACTCACAGATACGCAGTATTTT. It encodes CASSVTGGTLTDTQYF.

The chain employs TRBV18 and TRBJ2-1; the match to TRBD1 covers 7 bases. V shed 3 bases, J shed 4 bases, and the junction held 3 bases outside the gene matches. Germline loops: CDR1 KGHSH, CDR2 LQKENI. CDR3 size: 14 residues. The CDR3 DNA follows: TGTGCCAGCTCACCGCACAGGGGTTACAATGAGCAGTTCTTC. The encoded protein is CASSPHRGYNEQFF.

The chain combines TRBV7-9 with TRBJ1-4; a possible D gene is TRBD1 (6 bases). The CDR3 consists of 15 residues. V shed 1 base and J shed 8 bases, with 14 bases lying between them. Germline assignment: CDR1 SEHNR and CDR2 FQNEAQ (reference sequence). CDR3 nucleotide sequence: TGTGCCAGCAGCTTAGGGGACCGGGACAAAGAAAAACTGTTTTTT. Its protein is CASSLGDRDKEKLFF.

This chain joins TRBV7-2 and TRBJ1-2; D not certain. CDR1 is SGHTA, CDR2 FQGNSA, per germline. The CDR3 is made up of 12 amino acids. V lost 5 bases, J lost 8 bases, and 12 bases lay in between. CDR3 amino acids: CASSHEVGGYTF. The CDR3 DNA reads as TGTGCCAGCAGCCACGAGGTCGGCGGCTACACCTTC.

The CDR3 DNA is TGTGCCACCAGCAGAGGAAGGCGGGGGGGAATCCAAGAGACCCAGTACTTC. It is translated as CATSRGRRGGIQETQYF. The chain uses TRBV15 and TRBJ2-5, with TRBD2 identical over 9 bases. Germline CDR1 LNHNV, CDR2 YYDKDF (reference sequence). The ends lost 1 base at V and 1 base at J; junction bases unmatched: 7. The CDR3 runs to 17 residues.

The chain joins TRBV2 to TRBJ2-5, with TRBD2 as a possible D gene (5 bases). Germline CDR1 reads SNHLY; CDR2 reads FYNNEI. V was pared by 8 bases and J by 2 bases, with 30 bases between. The CDR3 totals 19 residues. CDR3 region: CASVGVGGSGPQRQETQYF. In DNA, the CDR3 is TGTGCCAGCGTCGGTGTCGGAGGCTCTGGCCCTCAGCGACAAGAGACCCAGTACTTC.

The chain recombines TRBV6-1 with TRBJ2-5; no clear D gene. Germline V lookup: CDR1 MNHNS, CDR2 SASEGT. The CDR3 has 15 residues. V was clipped by 1 base and J by 5 bases, with 14 bases between them. The CDR3 loop is CASSEENGVWETQYF. CDR3 nucleotide sequence: TGTGCCAGCAGTGAAGAAAATGGAGTATGGGAGACCCAGTACTTC.

The genes are TRBV28 and TRBJ1-3, with D hard to call. Germline lookup yields CDR1 MDHEN and CDR2 SYDVKM. The CDR3 consists of 17 residues. V was clipped by 7 bases and J by 0 bases, with 19 bases between them. The CDR3 sequence is CASNTYRGARSGNTIYF. CDR3 DNA: TGTGCCAGCAATACATACCGCGGCGCCCGCTCTGGAAACACCATATATTTT.

The rearrangement joins TRBV15 to TRBJ1-1; D ambiguous. Germline-derived CDR1 and CDR2 are LNHNV and YYDKDF (reference sequence). V gave up 0 bases and J gave up 6 bases, with 8 bases separating them. The CDR3 contains 13 residues. This CDR3 reads CATSRERASEAFF. The DNA of the CDR3 is TGTGCCACCAGCAGAGAGCGGGCCTCTGAAGCTTTCTTT.

V gene TRBV5-1 combines with J gene TRBJ2-2, with D perhaps matching TRBD2 (7 bases). Between the trimmed V and J ends, which lost 4 bases and 8 bases, there was a span of 15 bases. The CDR3 runs 14 residues. Germline-derived CDR1 and CDR2 are SGHRS and YFSETQ. This chain's CDR3 is CASSPRGADGELFF. The CDR3 region has the DNA TGCGCCAGCAGCCCCCGGGGGGCAGATGGGGAGCTGTTTTTT.

This sequence joins TRBV14 and TRBJ1-6; 8 bases are a match to TRBD1. This CDR3 region has 14 residues. Germline CDR1 SGHDN, CDR2 FVKESK. V was pared by 3 bases and J by 10 bases, with 5 bases of the junction left unmatched. The CDR3 DNA sequence: TGTGCCAGCAGCCACCAGACAGGGGTATCACCCCTCCACTTT. Amino acids: CASSHQTGVSPLHF.

The chain employs TRBV13 and TRBJ1-1, with a weak D call TRBD1 (5 bases). Trimming shortened V by 7 bases and J by 3 bases, and 21 bases separated the two germline ends. CDR1 and CDR2 from the germline V gene are PRHDT and FYEKMQ (reference sequence). CDR3 size: 16 residues. CDR3 in amino acids: CASNPLGDGEDTEAFF. In DNA form, the CDR3 reads TGTGCCAGCAACCCCTTGGGGGACGGGGAGGACACTGAAGCTTTCTTT.

This clone was seen only a few times. This chain joins TRBV6-5 and TRBJ2-7; tentative D call: TRBD1 (6 bases). V lost 6 bases, J lost 2 bases, and 11 bases lay in between. This CDR3 is 13 amino acids long. The germline V gene has CDR1 MNHEY and CDR2 SVGAGI. The CDR3 region has the DNA TGTGCCAGCAGAGGGGACACCGCCTACGAGCAGTACTTC. Translating gives CASRGDTAYEQYF.

The chain links TRBV12-5 to TRBJ1-2; 8 positions match TRBD1. J lost 4 bases, V lost 2 bases, and 15 bases had no gene match. Germline V gives CDR1 LGHNT, CDR2 FRNRAP. This CDR3 contains 18 residues. The CDR3 spells CASGLCLGTGSNCYGYTF. In nucleotides, the CDR3 is TGTGCTAGTGGTTTGTGTCTTGGGACAGGATCAAACTGCTATGGCTACACCTTC.

The chain employs TRBV2 and TRBJ2-2, with TRBD1 matching over 7 bases. Germline V gene data show CDR1 as SNHLY and CDR2 as FYNNEI. The CDR3 spans 16 residues. V gave up 6 bases and J gave up 6 bases; unmatched junction bases: 13. The CDR3 loop reads CASRPPNRQGPGELFF. The DNA for the CDR3 is TGTGCCAGCAGGCCGCCTAACCGACAGGGTCCCGGGGAGCTGTTTTTT.

V gene TRBV6-1 combines with J gene TRBJ2-5; 8 bases line up with TRBD2. The V segment lost 7 bases and the J segment 5 bases; nucleotides outside the gene matches: 9. From germline, CDR1 is MNHNS and CDR2 SASEGT. The CDR3 extends over 14 amino acids. The CDR3 DNA sequence: TGTGCCAGCAAAGCGGGGGCGTCCGTGGAGACCCAGTACTTC. Translated: CASKAGASVETQYF.

V and J are TRBV5-1 and TRBJ1-4, with 7 bases identical to TRBD1. In germline, CDR1 is SGHRS, CDR2 YFSETQ. The CDR3 spans 15 residues. Germline trimming cut 4 bases from V and 5 bases from J; bases unmatched to any gene: 8. CDR3 loop: CASSQGGQSNEKLFF. The CDR3 DNA reads TGCGCCAGCAGCCAAGGGGGACAGAGCAATGAAAAACTGTTTTTT.